These T cell receptor beta chains were read from a single sample in a study of T-cell reconstitution after alpha-beta-depleted transplantation in children. TCRdb reprocessed the PCR reads via MiXCR and lists one record per CDR3 protein. This sample carries about 500,000 distinct CDR3 sequences, approximately 30% of them seen once, and the ten largest clones take roughly 2.5%. The sequencing here drew on PBMCs from the stem cell graft donor, taken from the stem cell graft. The receptors stem from a human donor who donated a stem cell graft to a child with aplastic anemia. CDR3s include the opening cysteine and the closing phenylalanine or tryptophan. Each record gives: CDR3 length, V gene, D gene, clone size, J gene, CDR3 protein, CDR3 DNA. A D gene is named only where the DNA matches it firmly. Clone size is shown for a subset of rows, as once, few, many or a class of expanded clone.

CDR3 length: 13; V gene: TRBV30; D gene: NA; clone size: NA; J gene: TRBJ2-1; CDR3 protein: CAWSGIADNEQFF; CDR3 DNA: TGTGCCTGGAGTGGAATAGCGGACAATGAGCAGTTCTTC
CDR3 length: 14; V gene: TRBV20-1; D gene: TRBD1; clone size: few; J gene: TRBJ1-1; CDR3 protein: CSAPGGGRNTEAFF; CDR3 DNA: TGCAGTGCCCCAGGGGGGGGGAGAAACACTGAAGCTTTCTTT
CDR3 length: 17; V gene: TRBV4-3; D gene: TRBD2; clone size: NA; J gene: TRBJ2-2; CDR3 protein: CASSQIGVASGTGELFF; CDR3 DNA: TGCGCCAGCAGCCAAATTGGTGTCGCTAGCGGAACCGGGGAGCTGTTTTTT
CDR3 length: 15; V gene: TRBV11-3; D gene: TRBD1; clone size: NA; J gene: TRBJ2-1; CDR3 protein: CASGLEGQGGGEQFF; CDR3 DNA: TGTGCCAGCGGCTTAGAGGGACAGGGGGGCGGTGAGCAGTTCTTC
CDR3 length: 13; V gene: TRBV20-1; D gene: TRBD2; clone size: many; J gene: TRBJ2-1; CDR3 protein: CSAASGSYNEQFF; CDR3 DNA: TGCAGTGCTGCTAGCGGCTCCTACAATGAGCAGTTCTTC
CDR3 length: 15; V gene: TRBV5-1; D gene: TRBD1; clone size: NA; J gene: TRBJ2-1; CDR3 protein: CASRLGQGEYNEQFF; CDR3 DNA: TGCGCCAGCAGGTTGGGACAGGGGGAATACAATGAGCAGTTCTTC
CDR3 length: 11; V gene: TRBV6-2/TRBV6-3; D gene: NA; clone size: few; J gene: TRBJ2-3; CDR3 protein: CASSIYDTQYF; CDR3 DNA: TGTGCCAGCAGTATCTACGATACGCAGTATTTT
CDR3 length: 13; V gene: TRBV12-3/TRBV12-4; D gene: NA; clone size: few; J gene: TRBJ1-2; CDR3 protein: CASRASGNYGYTF; CDR3 DNA: TGTGCCAGCAGAGCGTCAGGGAACTATGGCTACACCTTC
CDR3 length: 16; V gene: TRBV7-6; D gene: TRBD1; clone size: NA; J gene: TRBJ2-1; CDR3 protein: CASSTLQGARDNEQFF; CDR3 DNA: TGTGCCAGCAGCACGCTACAGGGGGCGCGGGACAATGAGCAGTTCTTC
CDR3 length: 15; V gene: TRBV30; D gene: TRBD2; clone size: NA; J gene: TRBJ2-2; CDR3 protein: CAWARLAGHTGELFF; CDR3 DNA: TGTGCCTGGGCCAGACTAGCGGGACACACCGGGGAGCTGTTTTTT
CDR3 length: 15; V gene: TRBV9; D gene: NA; clone size: NA; J gene: TRBJ1-3; CDR3 protein: CASTKTGSSGNTIYF; CDR3 DNA: TGTGCCAGCACCAAGACGGGCTCCTCTGGAAACACCATATATTTT
CDR3 length: 15; V gene: TRBV7-3; D gene: TRBD2; clone size: NA; J gene: TRBJ2-1; CDR3 protein: CASSELAHTYNEQFF; CDR3 DNA: TGTGCCAGCAGCGAACTAGCGCACACCTACAATGAGCAGTTCTTC
CDR3 length: 15; V gene: TRBV7-2; D gene: TRBD1; clone size: NA; J gene: TRBJ1-5; CDR3 protein: CASSPREGAGQPQHF; CDR3 DNA: TGTGCCAGCAGCCCCCGAGAGGGGGCCGGTCAGCCCCAGCATTTT
CDR3 length: 13; V gene: TRBV5-1; D gene: NA; clone size: NA; J gene: TRBJ1-6; CDR3 protein: CASSLDSSSPLHF; CDR3 DNA: TGCGCCAGCAGCTTGGACAGTAGTTCACCCCTCCACTTT
CDR3 length: 12; V gene: TRBV29-1; D gene: NA; clone size: NA; J gene: TRBJ1-1; CDR3 protein: CSVGGWNTEAFF; CDR3 DNA: TGCAGCGTCGGCGGGTGGAACACTGAAGCTTTCTTT
CDR3 length: 12; V gene: TRBV6-2/TRBV6-3; D gene: TRBD2; clone size: NA; J gene: TRBJ2-7; CDR3 protein: CASSSAGTSGYF; CDR3 DNA: TGTGCCAGCAGTTCCGCCGGGACTAGCGGGTACTTC
CDR3 length: 16; V gene: TRBV6-2/TRBV6-3; D gene: TRBD1; clone size: few; J gene: TRBJ2-1; CDR3 protein: CASSYPTDRGGNEQFF; CDR3 DNA: TGTGCCAGCAGTTACCCGACGGACAGGGGGGGTAATGAGCAGTTCTTC
CDR3 length: 15; V gene: TRBV4-3; D gene: NA; clone size: NA; J gene: TRBJ2-1; CDR3 protein: CASSQDGGDLDEQFF; CDR3 DNA: TGCGCCAGCAGCCAAGATGGGGGAGACTTGGATGAGCAGTTCTTC
CDR3 length: 15; V gene: TRBV20-1; D gene: NA; clone size: few; J gene: TRBJ1-2; CDR3 protein: CSAPETGLGDYGYTF; CDR3 DNA: TGCAGTGCACCCGAAACCGGTCTAGGGGACTATGGCTACACCTTC
CDR3 length: 15; V gene: TRBV2; D gene: NA; clone size: NA; J gene: TRBJ1-4; CDR3 protein: CASSVRQDYNEKLFF; CDR3 DNA: TGTGCCAGCAGTGTAAGACAGGATTATAATGAAAAACTGTTTTTT
CDR3 length: 16; V gene: TRBV12-3/TRBV12-4; D gene: TRBD2; clone size: NA; J gene: TRBJ2-1; CDR3 protein: CASSRSSGKSYNEQFF; CDR3 DNA: TGTGCCAGCAGCCGATCCAGCGGGAAGTCCTACAATGAGCAGTTCTTC
CDR3 length: 14; V gene: TRBV29-1; D gene: NA; clone size: few; J gene: TRBJ2-1; CDR3 protein: CSGEGPGVSNEQFF; CDR3 DNA: TGCAGCGGAGAAGGTCCGGGAGTTAGCAATGAGCAGTTCTTC
CDR3 length: 18; V gene: TRBV11-2; D gene: NA; clone size: NA; J gene: TRBJ1-4; CDR3 protein: CASSRRDGLVGTNEKLFF; CDR3 DNA: TGTGCCAGCAGCCGAAGGGACGGCCTCGTGGGAACTAATGAAAAACTGTTTTTT
CDR3 length: 13; V gene: TRBV29-1; D gene: NA; clone size: NA; J gene: TRBJ2-3; CDR3 protein: CSVGPDGRDTQYF; CDR3 DNA: TGCAGCGTTGGCCCGGACGGGAGAGATACGCAGTATTTT
CDR3 length: 12; V gene: TRBV29-1; D gene: NA; clone size: NA; J gene: TRBJ1-1; CDR3 protein: CRSKGLGTEAFF; CDR3 DNA: TGCAGGAGTAAGGGCCTGGGGACTGAAGCTTTCTTT
CDR3 length: 15; V gene: TRBV12-3/TRBV12-4; D gene: TRBD1; clone size: NA; J gene: TRBJ2-3; CDR3 protein: CASSSQGNGADTQYF; CDR3 DNA: TGTGCCAGCAGTTCACAGGGGAATGGGGCAGATACGCAGTATTTT
CDR3 length: 18; V gene: TRBV21-1; D gene: NA; clone size: NA; J gene: TRBJ2-1; CDR3 protein: CASSKAQPGQGYHNEQFF; CDR3 DNA: TGTGCCAGCAGCAAAGCCCAACCCGGACAGGGTTACCACAATGAGCAGTTCTTC
CDR3 length: 14; V gene: TRBV20-1; D gene: NA; clone size: NA; J gene: TRBJ1-6; CDR3 protein: CSASQVEGTQPLHF; CDR3 DNA: TGCAGTGCTTCCCAAGTGGAGGGGACTCAACCCCTCCACTTT
CDR3 length: 15; V gene: TRBV9; D gene: TRBD1; clone size: NA; J gene: TRBJ1-2; CDR3 protein: CASSADTGGVYGYTF; CDR3 DNA: TGTGCCAGCAGCGCGGACACAGGGGGCGTCTATGGCTACACCTTC
CDR3 length: 14; V gene: TRBV7-2; D gene: NA; clone size: few; J gene: TRBJ2-2; CDR3 protein: CASSELARGGELFF; CDR3 DNA: TGTGCCAGCAGCGAACTAGCAAGGGGCGGGGAGCTGTTTTTT
CDR3 length: 14; V gene: TRBV24-1; D gene: NA; clone size: NA; J gene: TRBJ1-5; CDR3 protein: CATSDQRENQPQHF; CDR3 DNA: TGTGCCACCAGTGATCAACGAGAGAATCAGCCCCAGCATTTT
CDR3 length: 17; V gene: TRBV20-1; D gene: TRBD2; clone size: NA; J gene: TRBJ2-3; CDR3 protein: CSARGLAGAPSTDTQYF; CDR3 DNA: TGCAGTGCTAGAGGACTAGCGGGGGCCCCTAGCACAGATACGCAGTATTTT
CDR3 length: 12; V gene: TRBV18; D gene: NA; clone size: few; J gene: TRBJ1-1; CDR3 protein: CASSPARPEAFF; CDR3 DNA: TGTGCCAGCTCACCAGCGCGTCCTGAAGCTTTCTTT
CDR3 length: 14; V gene: TRBV9; D gene: NA; clone size: few; J gene: TRBJ2-5; CDR3 protein: CASSVSPREETQYF; CDR3 DNA: TGTGCCAGCAGCGTCTCTCCGCGAGAAGAGACCCAGTACTTC
CDR3 length: 13; V gene: TRBV12-3/TRBV12-4; D gene: NA; clone size: NA; J gene: TRBJ1-1; CDR3 protein: CASTLTLTTEAFF; CDR3 DNA: TGTGCCAGCACCTTAACCCTCACGACTGAAGCTTTCTTT
CDR3 length: 14; V gene: TRBV14; D gene: TRBD1; clone size: NA; J gene: TRBJ1-1; CDR3 protein: CASSLRTGTTEAFF; CDR3 DNA: TGTGCCAGCAGTTTACGGACAGGGACCACTGAAGCTTTCTTT